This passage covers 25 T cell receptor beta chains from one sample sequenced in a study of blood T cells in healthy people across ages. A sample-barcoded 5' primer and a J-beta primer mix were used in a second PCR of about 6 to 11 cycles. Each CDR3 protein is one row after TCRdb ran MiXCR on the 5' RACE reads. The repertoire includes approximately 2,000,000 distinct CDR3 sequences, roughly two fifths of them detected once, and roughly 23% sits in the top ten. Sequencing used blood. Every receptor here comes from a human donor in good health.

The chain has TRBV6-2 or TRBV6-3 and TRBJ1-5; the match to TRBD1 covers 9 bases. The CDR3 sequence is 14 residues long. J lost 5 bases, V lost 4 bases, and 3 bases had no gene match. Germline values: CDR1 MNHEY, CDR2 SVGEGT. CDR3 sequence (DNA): TGTGCCAGCAGTTGGGGGACAGGGCATCAGCCCCAGCATTTT. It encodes CASSWGTGHQPQHF.

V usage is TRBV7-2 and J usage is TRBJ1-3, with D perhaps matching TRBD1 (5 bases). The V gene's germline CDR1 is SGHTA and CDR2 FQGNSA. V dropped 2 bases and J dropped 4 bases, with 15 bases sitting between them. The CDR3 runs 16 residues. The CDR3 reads CASSLKGAYRGNTIYF. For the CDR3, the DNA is TGTGCCAGCAGCTTAAAAGGGGCTTATAGAGGAAACACCATATATTTT.

The CDR3 coding sequence is TGTGCCAGCAGCCCCGGACAGGGGGCAAGAGCTTTCTTT. Translated: CASSPGQGARAFF. J is TRBJ1-1 and V is TRBV6-5; TRBD1 matches at 11 bases. The CDR3 contains 13 residues. V dropped 6 bases and J dropped 10; count of bases not matched to a gene: 7. Germline V gene sequence: CDR1 MNHEY, CDR2 SVGAGI.

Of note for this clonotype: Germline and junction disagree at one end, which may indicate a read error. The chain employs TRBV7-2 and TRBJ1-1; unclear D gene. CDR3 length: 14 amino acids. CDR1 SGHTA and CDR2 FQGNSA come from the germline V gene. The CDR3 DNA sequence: TGTGCCAGCAGCTTAGGGGTCTCCGACACTGAAGCTTTTTTT. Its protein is CASSLGVSDTEAFF.

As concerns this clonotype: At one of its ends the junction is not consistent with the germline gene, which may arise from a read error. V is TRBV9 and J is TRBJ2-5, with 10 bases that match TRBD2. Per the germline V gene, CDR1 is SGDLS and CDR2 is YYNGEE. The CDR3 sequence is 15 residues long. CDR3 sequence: CAGSFAGTSAATQYF. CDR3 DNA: TGTGCCGGCAGCTTCGCCGGGACTAGCGCGGCGACCCAGTACTTC.

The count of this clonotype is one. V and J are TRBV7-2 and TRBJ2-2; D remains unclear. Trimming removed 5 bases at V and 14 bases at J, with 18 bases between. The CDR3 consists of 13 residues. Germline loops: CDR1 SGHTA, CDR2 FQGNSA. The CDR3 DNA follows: TGTGCCAGCAGCCCGCGTTGGGTCCCCTTACTGTTTTTT. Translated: CASSPRWVPLLFF.

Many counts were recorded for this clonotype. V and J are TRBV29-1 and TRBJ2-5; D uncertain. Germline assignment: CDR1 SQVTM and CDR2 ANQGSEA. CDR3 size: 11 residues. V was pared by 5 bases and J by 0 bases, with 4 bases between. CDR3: CSVNYQETQYF. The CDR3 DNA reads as TGCAGCGTTAACTACCAAGAGACCCAGTACTTC.

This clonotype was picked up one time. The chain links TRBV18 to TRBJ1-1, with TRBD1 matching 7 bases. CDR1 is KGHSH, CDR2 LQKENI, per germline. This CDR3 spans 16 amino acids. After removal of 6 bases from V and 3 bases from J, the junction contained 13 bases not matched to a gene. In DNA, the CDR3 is TGTGCCAGCTCCCATGCTCCTGACAGGGTAGACACTGAAGCTTTCTTT. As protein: CASSHAPDRVDTEAFF. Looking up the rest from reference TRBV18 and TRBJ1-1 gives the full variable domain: NAGVMQNPRHLVRRRGQEARLRCSPMKGHSHVYWYRQLPEEGLKFMVYLQKENIIDESGMPKERFSAEFPKEGPSILRIQQVVRGDSAAYFCASSHAPDRVDTEAFFGQGTRLTVV.

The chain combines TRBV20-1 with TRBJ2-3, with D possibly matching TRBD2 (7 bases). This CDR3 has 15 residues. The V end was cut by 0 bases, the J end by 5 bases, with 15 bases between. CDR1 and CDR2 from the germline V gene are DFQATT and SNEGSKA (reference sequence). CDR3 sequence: CSARDVRGAQDTQYF. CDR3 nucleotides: TGCAGTGCTAGAGATGTTCGGGGGGCTCAAGATACGCAGTATTTT.

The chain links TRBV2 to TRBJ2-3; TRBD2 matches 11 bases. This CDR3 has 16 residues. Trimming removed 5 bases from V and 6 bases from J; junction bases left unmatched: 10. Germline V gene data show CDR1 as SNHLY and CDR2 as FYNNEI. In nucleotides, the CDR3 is TGTGCCAGCAGTCGACTAGCGGGGATCGGTGCCGATACGCAGTATTTT. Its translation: CASSRLAGIGADTQYF.

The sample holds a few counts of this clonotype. The CDR3 is CASSLAGVNYGYTF. DNA for the CDR3: TGTGCCAGCAGCTTAGCAGGAGTTAACTATGGCTACACCTTC. The chain links TRBV7-2 to TRBJ1-2; no reliable D call. This CDR3 contains 14 residues. Germline lookup yields CDR1 SGHTA and CDR2 FQGNSA. Deletions cut 0 bases from V and 1 base from J, with 6 bases between.

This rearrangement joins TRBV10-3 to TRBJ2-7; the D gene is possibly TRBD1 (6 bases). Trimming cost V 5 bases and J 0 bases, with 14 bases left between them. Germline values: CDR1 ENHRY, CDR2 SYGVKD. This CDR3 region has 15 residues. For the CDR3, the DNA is TGTGCCATCAGTTCCCGGGACACGAGCTCCTACGAGCAGTACTTC. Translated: CAISSRDTSSYEQYF.

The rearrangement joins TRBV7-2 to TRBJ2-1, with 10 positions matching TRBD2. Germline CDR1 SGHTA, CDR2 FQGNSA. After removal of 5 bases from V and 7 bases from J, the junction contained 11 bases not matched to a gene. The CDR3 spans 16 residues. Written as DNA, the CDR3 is TGTGCCAGCAGCCCTAGAGCGGGGGGGCCTTGGAATGAGCAGTTCTTC. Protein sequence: CASSPRAGGPWNEQFF.

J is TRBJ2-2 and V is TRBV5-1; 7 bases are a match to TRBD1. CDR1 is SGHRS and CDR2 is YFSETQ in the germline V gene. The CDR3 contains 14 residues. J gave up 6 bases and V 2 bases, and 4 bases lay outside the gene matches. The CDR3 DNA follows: TGCGCCAGCAGCTTCGGACAGGTTGCCGGGGAGCTGTTTTTT. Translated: CASSFGQVAGELFF. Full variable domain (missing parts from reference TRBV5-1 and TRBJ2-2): KAGVTQTPRYLIKTRGQQVTLSCSPISGHRSVSWYQQTPGQGLQFLFEYFSETQRNKGNFPGRFSGRQFSNSRSEMNVSTLELGDSALYLCASSFGQVAGELFFGEGSRLTVL.

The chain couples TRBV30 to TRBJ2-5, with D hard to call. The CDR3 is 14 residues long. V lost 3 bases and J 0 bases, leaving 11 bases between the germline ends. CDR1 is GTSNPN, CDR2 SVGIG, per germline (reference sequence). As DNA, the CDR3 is TGTGCCTGGAGGGTTTTCAGCAACCAAGAGACCCAGTACTTC. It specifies CAWRVFSNQETQYF.

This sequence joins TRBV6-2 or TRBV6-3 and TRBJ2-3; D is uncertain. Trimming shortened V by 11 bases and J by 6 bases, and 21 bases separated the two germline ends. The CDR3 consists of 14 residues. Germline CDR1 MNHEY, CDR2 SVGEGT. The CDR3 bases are TGTGCCGCCAGCTATGTCTCAAACACGGATACGCAGTATTTT. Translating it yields CAASYVSNTDTQYF.

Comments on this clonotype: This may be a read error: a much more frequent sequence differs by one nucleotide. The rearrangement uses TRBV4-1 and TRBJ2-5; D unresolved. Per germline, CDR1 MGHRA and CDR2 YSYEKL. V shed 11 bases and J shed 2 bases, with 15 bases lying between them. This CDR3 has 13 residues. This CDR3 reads CALDGELQETQYF. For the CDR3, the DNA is TGCGCCTTGGATGGAGAGTTACAAGAGACCCAGTACTTC.

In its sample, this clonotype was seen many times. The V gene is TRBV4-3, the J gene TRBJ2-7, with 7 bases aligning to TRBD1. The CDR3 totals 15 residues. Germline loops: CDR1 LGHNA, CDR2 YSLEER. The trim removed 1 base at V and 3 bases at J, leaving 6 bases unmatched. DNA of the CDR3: TGCGCCAGCAGCCAAGGATCGGACAGGTTCTACGAGCAGTACTTC. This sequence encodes CASSQGSDRFYEQYF.

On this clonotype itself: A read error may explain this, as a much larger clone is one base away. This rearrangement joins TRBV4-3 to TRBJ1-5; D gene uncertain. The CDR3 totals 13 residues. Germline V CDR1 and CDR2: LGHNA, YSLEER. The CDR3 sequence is CVSSQDRRQPQHF. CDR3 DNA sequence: TGCGTCAGCAGCCAAGATCGGCGTCAGCCCCAGCATTTT.

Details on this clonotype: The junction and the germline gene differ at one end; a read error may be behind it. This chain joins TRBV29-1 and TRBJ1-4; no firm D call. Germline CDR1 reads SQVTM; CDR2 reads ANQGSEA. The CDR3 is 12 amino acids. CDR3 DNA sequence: TGCAGCGTAGAAGACGAAGTGGAAAAACTGTTTTTT. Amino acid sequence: CSVEDEVEKLFF.

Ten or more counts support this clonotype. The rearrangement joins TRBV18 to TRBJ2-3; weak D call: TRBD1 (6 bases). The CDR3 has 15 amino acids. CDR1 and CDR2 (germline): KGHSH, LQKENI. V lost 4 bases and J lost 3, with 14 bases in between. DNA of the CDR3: TGTGCCAGCTCACTCCGACAGGCCGCTACAGATACGCAGTATTTT. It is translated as CASSLRQAATDTQYF. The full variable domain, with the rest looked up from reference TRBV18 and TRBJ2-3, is NAGVMQNPRHLVRRRGQEARLRCSPMKGHSHVYWYRQLPEEGLKFMVYLQKENIIDESGMPKERFSAEFPKEGPSILRIQQVVRGDSAAYFCASSLRQAATDTQYFGPGTRLTVL.

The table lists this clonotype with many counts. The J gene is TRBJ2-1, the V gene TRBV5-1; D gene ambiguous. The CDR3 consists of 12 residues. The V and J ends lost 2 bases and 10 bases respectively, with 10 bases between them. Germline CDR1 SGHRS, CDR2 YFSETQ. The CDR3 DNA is TGCGCCAGCAGCTTCGTCTTAGAAGAGCAGTTCTTC. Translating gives CASSFVLEEQFF.

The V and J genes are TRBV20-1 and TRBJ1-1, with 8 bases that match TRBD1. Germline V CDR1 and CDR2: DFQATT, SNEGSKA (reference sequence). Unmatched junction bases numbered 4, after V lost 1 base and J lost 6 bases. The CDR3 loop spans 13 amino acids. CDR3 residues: CSARGRTGSEAFF. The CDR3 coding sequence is TGCAGTGCTAGAGGAAGGACAGGGTCTGAAGCTTTCTTT.

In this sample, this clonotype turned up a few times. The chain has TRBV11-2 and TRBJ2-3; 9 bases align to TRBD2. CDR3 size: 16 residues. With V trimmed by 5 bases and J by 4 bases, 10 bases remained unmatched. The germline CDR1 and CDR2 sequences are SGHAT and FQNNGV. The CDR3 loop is CASSLGRGGIPDTQYF. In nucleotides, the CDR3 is TGTGCCAGCAGCCTGGGGCGGGGGGGTATCCCAGATACGCAGTATTTT.

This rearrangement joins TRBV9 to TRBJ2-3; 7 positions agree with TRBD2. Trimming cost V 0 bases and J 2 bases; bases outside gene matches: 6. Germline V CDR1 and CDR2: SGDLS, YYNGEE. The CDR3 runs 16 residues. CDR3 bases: TGTGCCAGCAGCGTAGTTAGCGGGCTACCCACAGATACGCAGTATTTT. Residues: CASSVVSGLPTDTQYF.